The present TCR beta chain was sequenced within a study of shared clonotypes between healthy human individuals. Study in general: A donor's plate count was three for CD4 naive and three for CD4 memory; CD8 naive had two and CD8 memory one.

The table came from immunoSEQ multiplex PCR; TCRdb's copy has only in-frame clones and leaves some out. The table includes about 1.1 million clones, 75% to 80% detected once. Study-wide results and caveats: Large sequencing depth failed to make sorted-subset sequencing complete, rarefaction showed.

The CDR3 consists of 16 residues. Germline assignment: CDR1 MRHNA and CDR2 SNTAGT. V lost 2 bases, J lost 6 bases, and 11 bases stayed unmatched. With regard to this clone: The antigen is not known.

This chain uses TRBV6-4 with TRBJ1-2; 8 bases are a match to TRBD1. Sample: memory CD4+ T cells from PBMCs. Subset specified: CD45RA-negative fraction. This receptor was taken from a man aged 18 to 29 in good health. Some clones in this sample may be carry-over from other donors' samples. CDR3 in DNA: TGTGCCAGCAGTGACACCTTCCGGACAGGGAGGAATGGCTACACCTTC. It yields the protein CASSDTFRTGRNGYTF.